The 24 T cell receptor beta chains reported below all come from one sample, sequenced in a study of blood T cell repertoires in COVID-19. TCRdb's copy holds only in-frame clones and misses some; the assay was immunoSEQ multiplex PCR. The sample yields some 150,000 clones, more than 80% seen once. Sequenced: peripheral blood. These receptor sequences come from a human donor in a cohort sampled during active COVID-19.

The chain couples TRBV9 to TRBJ1-2, with D maybe TRBD1 (5 bases). Germline V gene data show CDR1 as SGDLS and CDR2 as YYNGEE. The CDR3 has 16 residues. Trimming cost V 1 base and J 3 bases, with 16 bases left between them. CDR3 region: CASSVSGWGGDYGYTF. The CDR3 nucleotides are TGTGCCAGCAGCGTATCCGGCTGGGGAGGGGACTATGGCTACACCTTC.

The sample holds a few counts of this clone. The chain links TRBV7-9 to TRBJ2-2, with 8 bases aligning to TRBD2. Germline CDR1 reads SEHNR; CDR2 reads FQNEAQ (reference sequence). J was trimmed by 1 base and V by 5 bases; bases with no gene match: 3. The CDR3 totals 15 residues. The CDR3 region is CASSPGGVNTGELFF. Written as DNA, the CDR3 is TGTGCCAGCAGCCCCGGGGGGGTGAACACCGGGGAGCTGTTTTTT.

This rearrangement joins TRBV6-5 to TRBJ1-1, with 8 nucleotides matching TRBD1. This CDR3 contains 12 residues. Germline V gives CDR1 MNHEY, CDR2 SVGAGI. V lost 10 bases and J lost 11; bases outside the gene matches: 12. The CDR3 is CATGQGTRIAFF. The CDR3 DNA reads TGTGCCACCGGACAGGGAACCCGTATTGCTTTCTTT.

V and J are TRBV18 and TRBJ1-5; D remains ambiguous. This CDR3 has 13 residues. The germline gives CDR1 KGHSH, CDR2 LQKENI. Trimming took off 3 bases at V and 4 bases at J, with 7 bases between the two ends. Here the CDR3 DNA reads TGTGCCAGCTCACCCCATGAGAATCAGCCCCAGCATTTT. Translated: CASSPHENQPQHF.

The J gene is TRBJ1-2, the V gene TRBV6-2 or TRBV6-3; tentative D call: TRBD1 (5 bases). The V gene lost 3 bases and the J gene lost 7 bases, with 21 bases spanning the gap. The V gene's germline CDR1 is MNHEY and CDR2 SVGEGT. CDR3 length: 16 amino acids. The CDR3 nucleotides read TGTGCCAGCAGTTATGACCCGCAGGGAATCCTTGGTGGCTACACCTTC. The encoded protein is CASSYDPQGILGGYTF.

This sequence joins TRBV6-2 or TRBV6-3 and TRBJ1-5; TRBD1 might be the D (5 bases). The germline V gene encodes CDR1 MNHEY and CDR2 SVGEGT. The CDR3 spans 16 residues. V was trimmed by 4 bases and J by 1 base, leaving 14 bases between them. DNA for the CDR3: TGTGCCAGCAGTTCAGGAGCAGGGTTCAGCAATCAGCCCCAGCATTTT. Its translation: CASSSGAGFSNQPQHF.

A single count supports this clone. The rearrangement uses TRBV12-5 and TRBJ1-2; D gene ambiguous. Between the trimmed V and J ends, which lost 2 bases and 2 bases, there was a span of 15 bases. The CDR3 consists of 16 residues. The germline V gene has CDR1 LGHNT and CDR2 FRNRAP. CDR3 amino acids: CASGLPFLRENYGYTF. Here the CDR3 DNA reads TGTGCTAGTGGTTTGCCTTTTCTCCGGGAGAACTATGGCTACACCTTC.

This clone was picked up one time. The chain joins TRBV5-4 to TRBJ1-1, with 9 bases that match TRBD1. This CDR3 is 13 amino acids long. Germline V gene sequence: CDR1 SGHNT, CDR2 YYREEE (reference sequence). V lost 4 bases to trimming and J lost 4 bases; unmatched junction nucleotides: 2. CDR3: CASSPGQGTEAFF. The CDR3, as DNA: TGTGCCAGCAGCCCGGGACAGGGCACTGAAGCTTTCTTT.

The table lists this clone with a count of one. The gene calls are TRBV3-1 (or the pseudogene TRBV3-2) and TRBJ2-5; 11 positions agree with TRBD2. This CDR3 contains 18 residues. V shed 0 bases and J 2 bases; nucleotides not matched to a gene: 8. Germline V gene lookup returns CDR1 LGHDT and CDR2 YNNKEL (reference sequence). CDR3 amino acids: CASSQDRASGGLQETQYF. CDR3 bases: TGTGCCAGCAGCCAAGATCGGGCTAGCGGGGGGCTACAAGAGACCCAGTACTTC.

The V and J genes are TRBV2 and TRBJ1-1, with a possible D match to TRBD1 (6 bases). CDR3 length: 13 residues. Looked up from germline, CDR1 is SNHLY and CDR2 is FYNNEI. Trimming took off 3 bases at V and 11 bases at J, with 16 bases between the two ends. The CDR3 here is CASSDRQESLAFF. In DNA, the CDR3 is TGTGCCAGCAGTGATAGACAGGAATCTTTGGCTTTCTTT.

The genes are TRBV5-1 and TRBJ2-5, with 10 positions matching TRBD2. The V segment lost 4 bases and the J segment 4 bases; nucleotides outside the gene matches: 10. CDR3 size: 16 residues. Looked up from germline, CDR1 is SGHRS and CDR2 is YFSETQ. The CDR3 sequence is CASSPDPSGRRETQYF. The CDR3 coding sequence is TGCGCCAGCAGCCCGGACCCTAGCGGGAGACGAGAGACCCAGTACTTC.

The chain links TRBV6-1 to TRBJ2-3; 10 bases align to TRBD2. Germline CDR1 reads MNHNS; CDR2 reads SASEGT. The V and J ends lost 1 base and 6 bases, in that order; junction bases with no gene match: 10. The CDR3 extends over 17 amino acids. CDR3 sequence (DNA): TGTGCCAGCAGTGAAGGCGGGCTAGCGGGAGAATGGGATACGCAGTATTTT. It translates to CASSEGGLAGEWDTQYF.

This clone was recorded only once. The chain has TRBV28 and TRBJ1-1; unclear D gene. This CDR3 spans 14 amino acids. The germline gives CDR1 MDHEN, CDR2 SYDVKM. V dropped 4 bases and J dropped 11 bases, with 20 bases sitting between them. CDR3 nucleotides: TGTGCCAGCAGTTCTGAGGCCTCGCAAAACCCGGCTTTCTTT. Its protein is CASSSEASQNPAFF.

The genes are TRBV11-2 and TRBJ2-1, with 7 bases aligning to TRBD1. This CDR3 comprises 15 residues. Losses at the gene ends were 6 bases for V and 4 bases for J; bases not matched to a gene: 9. Germline loops: CDR1 SGHAT, CDR2 FQNNGV. The CDR3 DNA reads as TGTGCCAGCAGTCCCTCCCGGACAGGATACAATGAGCAGTTCTTC. This translates into CASSPSRTGYNEQFF.

This clone was counted between two and nine times. At one of its ends the junction is not consistent with the germline gene, which may arise from a read error. The V gene is TRBV19, the J gene TRBJ1-2, with 11 bases identical to TRBD1. Germline values: CDR1 LNHDA, CDR2 SQIVND (reference sequence). The CDR3 has 16 amino acids. The CDR3 region has the DNA TGTGCCAGTAGTATCGAAAGAAGAGGAGGGACAGGGGGATGCTACTTC. Translating gives CASSIERRGGTGGCYF.

In DNA form, the CDR3 reads TGCAGCGTCGTATCGCCGGGACTAGCGGGAGGGGATGAGCAGTTCTTC. It is translated as CSVVSPGLAGGDEQFF. The V gene is TRBV29-1, the J gene TRBJ2-1; 16 bases line up with TRBD2. J gave up 8 bases and V 6 bases, and 10 bases lay outside the gene matches. The CDR3 loop spans 16 amino acids. The V gene's germline CDR1 is SQVTM and CDR2 ANQGSEA.

The chain uses TRBV5-4 and TRBJ2-1; 12 bases map to TRBD2. The J segment lost 0 bases and the V segment lost 0 bases, leaving 4 bases of the junction unmatched. The CDR3 sequence is 18 residues long. The germline V gene has CDR1 SGHNT and CDR2 YYREEE (reference sequence). CDR3 sequence reads: CASSLASGGGPSYNEQFF. CDR3 coding DNA: TGTGCCAGCAGCTTGGCTAGCGGGGGGGGGCCCTCCTACAATGAGCAGTTCTTC. Together with reference TRBV5-4 and TRBJ2-1, the CDR3 gives the full variable domain: ETGVTQSPTHLIKTRGQQVTLRCSSQSGHNTVSWYQQALGQGPQFIFQYYREEENGRGNFPPRFSGLQFPNYSSELNVNALELDDSALYLCASSLASGGGPSYNEQFFGPGTRLTVL.

The V call is TRBV7-2, the J call TRBJ2-3; 8 bases map to TRBD1. This CDR3 comprises 15 residues. Germline V gene lookup returns CDR1 SGHTA and CDR2 FQGNSA. V lost 2 bases, J lost 1 base, and 2 bases stayed unmatched. The CDR3 DNA reads as TGTGCCAGCAGCTTAATGGGACAGGGCACAGATACGCAGTATTTT. Its translation is CASSLMGQGTDTQYF.

The rearrangement links TRBV2 to TRBJ2-3; no clear D gene. Germline assignment: CDR1 SNHLY and CDR2 FYNNEI. This CDR3 contains 15 residues. V was pared by 2 bases and J by 3 bases, with 12 bases between. CDR3 sequence: CASSESFGETDTQYF. The CDR3 DNA sequence: TGTGCCAGCAGTGAAAGCTTTGGAGAGACAGATACGCAGTATTTT.

V is TRBV10-3 and J is TRBJ2-5; weak D call: TRBD1 (6 bases). V dropped 4 bases and J dropped 4 bases, with 19 bases sitting between them. CDR3 length: 16 amino acids. The germline CDR1 and CDR2 sequences are ENHRY and SYGVKD. The CDR3 DNA reads TGTGCCATCAGTGTGGGCCAAGGGGGAGCTCGAGAGACCCAGTACTTC. Translation: CAISVGQGGARETQYF.

This clone has just a few counts. This sequence joins TRBV29-1 and TRBJ1-3, with 8 bases matching TRBD1. With V trimmed by 6 bases and J by 3 bases, 7 bases remained unmatched. Germline V gene lookup returns CDR1 SQVTM and CDR2 ANQGSEA. There are 14 residues in the CDR3. CDR3 bases: TGCAGCGTCGCGAGGGGACAGGTTGGAAACACCATATATTTT. It translates to CSVARGQVGNTIYF.

This chain uses TRBV7-3 with TRBJ1-1; maybe TRBD1 (5 bases). Germline CDR1 and CDR2: SGHTA and FQGTGA. Trimming removed 5 bases at V and 1 base at J, with 11 bases between. The CDR3 is 14 residues long. The CDR3 DNA reads TGTGCCAGCAGCGCCTCTGGACAGAACACTGAAGCTTTCTTT. It yields the protein CASSASGQNTEAFF.

The J gene is TRBJ1-2, the V gene TRBV3-1 (or the pseudogene TRBV3-2); a weak D match, TRBD1 (5 bases). This CDR3 has 13 amino acids. Germline CDR1 is LGHDT and CDR2 is YNNKEL (reference sequence). The germline V and J ends were trimmed by 0 bases and 10 bases, with 12 bases remaining between them. The DNA of the CDR3 is TGTGCCAGCAGCCAAGAGTTGCGGGGGACCTACACCTTC. Protein sequence: CASSQELRGTYTF.

Here the CDR3 DNA reads TGTGCCAGCCGGGGGGCTCTAGGTTCACCCCTCCACTTT. Residues: CASRGALGSPLHF. V usage is TRBV7-9 and J usage is TRBJ1-6, with D tentatively TRBD1 (6 bases). The CDR3 is 13 amino acids. Germline CDR1 reads SEHNR; CDR2 reads FQNEAQ (reference sequence). V shed 8 bases and J shed 9 bases, with 14 bases lying between them.